This T cell receptor beta chain was sequenced during a study of OX40 agonist ivuxolimab in advanced cancers. At the level of the whole study: Ivuxolimab was an agonistic, fully human IgG2 monoclonal antibody directed against OX40 (CD134), a costimulatory receptor. Among the roughly 54 dose-escalation patients, approximately 20 had hepatocellular carcinoma, about 15 melanoma, 9 renal cell carcinoma and 9 head and neck cancer. The paper covers the monotherapy dose-escalation part of the phase I ivuxolimab trial, which included N = 52 patients. Prior anti-PD-1, anti-PD-L1 or anti-CTLA-4 therapy was permitted, and checkpoint inhibitors had been received by 30% to 40% of dose-escalation patients. Peripheral TCRbeta sequencing was intended to test whether TCR sequence diversity was altered and clonal T-cell expansion was caused by ivuxolimab. Intravenous ivuxolimab was administered to patients every 2 weeks at six dose levels: 0.01, 0.1, 0.3, 1.5, 3 and 10 mg/kg. The dose-escalation cohort was 82.7% male with a mean age of approximately 60 years, ranging from roughly 20 to 80. Partial responses were achieved by three dose-escalation patients, of whom one had hepatocellular carcinoma and two had cutaneous melanoma. The paper as a whole reports these results and caveats: After ivuxolimab, more expanded clones were found on average in CD8+ T cells than in CD4+ T cells. Low levels of normalized T-cell clonal expansion were also seen in some patients who did not respond. Which antigens the clonally expanded peripheral T cells were specific for was not determined. At doses of 0.1 to 3.0 mg/kg, clonal expansion of both CD4+ and CD8+ T cells in blood was seen between baseline and week 6. Partial responders in the 0.1-3.0 mg/kg groups had among the lowest normalized peripheral clonal expansion, especially among CD8+ T cells.

To sequence the TCRbeta CDR3 region, genomic DNA was isolated from the sorted cells. The immunoSEQ Assay was used to sequence the TCRbeta CDR3 regions. The table was pulled from immuneACCESS by TCRdb, which kept in-frame rearrangements only. Such tables lose some clones; where checked, under half of the loss comes from unresolved V genes, and the rest has no known cause. The sample contains about 46,000 clones, just over 85% of them found a single time. Of the sample, roughly 54% is held by the ten largest clones. Details on this clone: What antigen it recognizes has not been identified. Base qualities are not recorded, but no much larger clone differs from it by a single base.

From a lookup of the germline V gene (reference sequence), CDR1 and CDR2 are SEHNR and FQNEAQ. Spanning cysteine to phenylalanine, the CDR3 consists of 15 amino acids. Just the 45-base CDR3 DNA is kept, in frame starting at base 1. Trimming takes 5 bases from V and 2 bases from J, and the germline ends sit 14 bases apart. The trial excluded patients who had a history of autoimmune disease or who were on systemic immunosuppression. Peripheral blood for TCR sequencing was drawn from every dose cohort at baseline, at cycle 4 day 1 and at cycle 7 day 1. Samples came from an open-label, multicenter, first-in-human phase I dose-escalation trial of ivuxolimab. Adults with locally advanced or metastatic melanoma, renal cell carcinoma, hepatocellular carcinoma or head and neck squamous cell carcinoma were enrolled in the trial. Before TCR sequencing, CD4+ T cells and CD8+ T cells were sorted from peripheral blood as separate populations.

The sequence links TRBV7-9 to TRBJ2-3, and TRBD1 may be the D gene, going by 6 matching bases. The origin of this receptor is an adult with an advanced solid tumor such as melanoma, head and neck, liver or kidney cancer. Specimen: CD4+ or CD8+ T cells sorted from blood, collected in a trial of the OX40 agonist ivuxolimab. The DNA is TGTGCCAGCAGCCCCGGACAGTTCATCACAGATACGCAGTATTTT. The resulting protein is CASSPGQFITDTQYF. When the CDR3 is completed using the reference TRBV7-9 and TRBJ2-3 genes on either side, the full variable domain is DTGVSQNPRHKITKRGQNVTFRCDPISEHNRLYWYRQTLGQGPEFLTYFQNEAQLEKSRLLSDRFSAERPKGSFSTLEIQRTEQGDSAMYLCASSPGQFITDTQYFGPGTRLTVL.